This T cell receptor beta chain comes out of a study of T-cell memory formation after mild COVID-19. Study-level information: Clusters were largely donor specific. Overall study results and limits: Researchers could not confirm that second-wave clones peaking on day 37 targeted SARS-CoV-2. Pre-infection memory showed some responding clones, and this suggested that cross-reactive memory joined.

Barcoded TCR alpha and TCR beta cDNA libraries with UMIs came from 5'RACE using constant-segment primers. TCRdb reprocessed the 5' RACE reads with MiXCR, giving one entry per CDR3 protein. This table has about 420,000 distinct CDR3 sequences, 23% appearing once. A word on this clonotype: What it binds is not known.

Germline loops: CDR1 SGHRS, CDR2 YFSETQ. This CDR3 region has 14 residues. V lost 4 bases and J lost 4, with 11 bases in between. This chain uses TRBV5-1 with TRBJ2-2; perhaps TRBD1 as D (6 bases). This TCR was recovered from an adult woman who had mild COVID-19 (a few samples of this study predate the infection). Cell type and time point are not known. Sample: PBMCs or a T cell subset sorted from them (not recorded which). CDR3 sequence (DNA): TGCGCCAGCAGCCAGAGGGACACCACCGGGGAGCTGTTTTTT. Amino acid sequence: CASSQRDTTGELFF.